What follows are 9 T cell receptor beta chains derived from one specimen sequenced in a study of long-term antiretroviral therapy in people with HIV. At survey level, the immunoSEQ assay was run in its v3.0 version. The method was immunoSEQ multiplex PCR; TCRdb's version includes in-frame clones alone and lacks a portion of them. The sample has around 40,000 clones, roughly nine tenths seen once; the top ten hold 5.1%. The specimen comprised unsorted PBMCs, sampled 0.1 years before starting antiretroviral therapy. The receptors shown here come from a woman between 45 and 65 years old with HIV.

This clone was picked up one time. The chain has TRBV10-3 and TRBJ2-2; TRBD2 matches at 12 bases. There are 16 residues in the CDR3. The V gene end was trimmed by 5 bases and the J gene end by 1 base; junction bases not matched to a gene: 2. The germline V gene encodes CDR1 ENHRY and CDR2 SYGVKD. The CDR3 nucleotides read TGTGCCATCAGTAAGACTAGCGGGGGGAACACCGGGGAGCTGTTTTTT. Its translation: CAISKTSGGNTGELFF.

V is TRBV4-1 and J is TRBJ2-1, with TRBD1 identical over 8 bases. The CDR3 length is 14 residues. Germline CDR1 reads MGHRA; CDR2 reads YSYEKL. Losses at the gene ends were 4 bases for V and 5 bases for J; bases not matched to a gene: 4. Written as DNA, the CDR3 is TGCGCCAGCAGCCGACAACAGGGGGACAATGAGCAGTTCTTC. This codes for CASSRQQGDNEQFF.

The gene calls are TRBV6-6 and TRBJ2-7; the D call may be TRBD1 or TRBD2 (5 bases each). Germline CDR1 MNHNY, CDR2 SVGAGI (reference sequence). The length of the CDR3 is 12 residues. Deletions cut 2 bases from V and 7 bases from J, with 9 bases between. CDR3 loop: CASSYPEGEQYF. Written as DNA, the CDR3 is TGTGCCAGCAGTTACCCCGAGGGGGAGCAGTACTTC.

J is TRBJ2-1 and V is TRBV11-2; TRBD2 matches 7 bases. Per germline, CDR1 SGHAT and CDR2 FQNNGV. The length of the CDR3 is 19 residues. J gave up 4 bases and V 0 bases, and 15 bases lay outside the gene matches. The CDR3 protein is CASSLDSMVAGTTYNEQFF. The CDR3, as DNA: TGTGCCAGCAGCTTAGACTCAATGGTAGCGGGTACGACTTACAATGAGCAGTTCTTC.

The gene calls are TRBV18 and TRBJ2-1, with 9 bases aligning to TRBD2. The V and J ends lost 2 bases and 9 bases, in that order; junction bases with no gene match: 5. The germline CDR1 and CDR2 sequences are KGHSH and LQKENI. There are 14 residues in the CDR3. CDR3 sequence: CASSPAGGSGEQFF. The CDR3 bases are TGTGCCAGCTCACCAGCGGGGGGGTCGGGTGAGCAGTTCTTC.

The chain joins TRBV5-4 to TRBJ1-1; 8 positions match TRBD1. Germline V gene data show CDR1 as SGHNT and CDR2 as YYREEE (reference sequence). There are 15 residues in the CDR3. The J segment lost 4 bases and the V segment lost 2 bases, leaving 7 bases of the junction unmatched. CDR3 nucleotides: TGTGCCAGCAGCTTTTGGACAGGGCCCACCACTGAAGCTTTCTTT. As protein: CASSFWTGPTTEAFF.

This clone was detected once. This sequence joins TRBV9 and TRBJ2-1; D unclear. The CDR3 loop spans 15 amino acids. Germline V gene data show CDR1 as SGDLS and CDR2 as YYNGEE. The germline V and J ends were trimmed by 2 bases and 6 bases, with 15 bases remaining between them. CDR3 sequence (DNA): TGTGCCAGCAGCGTTGACGGTTCGTGGGGCAATGAGCAGTTCTTC. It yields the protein CASSVDGSWGNEQFF.

The DNA of the CDR3 is TGTGCCAGCAGTGAAGCTAGCGACTACGAGCAGTACTTC. This encodes CASSEASDYEQYF. V and J are TRBV2 and TRBJ2-7; a weak D match, TRBD2 (5 bases). Germline CDR1 and CDR2: SNHLY and FYNNEI. The CDR3 is 13 residues long. Trimming pared 0 bases from V and 3 bases from J, leaving 6 bases between.

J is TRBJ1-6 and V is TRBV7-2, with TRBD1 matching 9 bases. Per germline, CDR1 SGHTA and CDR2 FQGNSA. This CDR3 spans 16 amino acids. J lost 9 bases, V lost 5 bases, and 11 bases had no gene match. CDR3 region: CASSPPGGQGGSPLHF. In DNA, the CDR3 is TGTGCCAGCAGCCCTCCTGGGGGACAGGGAGGTTCACCCCTCCACTTT.